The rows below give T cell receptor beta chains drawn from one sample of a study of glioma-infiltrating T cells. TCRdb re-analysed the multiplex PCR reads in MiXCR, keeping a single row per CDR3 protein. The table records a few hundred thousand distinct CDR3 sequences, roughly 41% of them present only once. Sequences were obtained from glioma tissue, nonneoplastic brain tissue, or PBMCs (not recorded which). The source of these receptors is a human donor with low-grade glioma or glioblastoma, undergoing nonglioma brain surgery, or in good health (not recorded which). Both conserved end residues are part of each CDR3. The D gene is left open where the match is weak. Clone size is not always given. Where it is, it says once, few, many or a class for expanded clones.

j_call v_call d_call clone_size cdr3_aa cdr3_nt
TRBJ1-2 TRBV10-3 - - CAISESEGLTGYTF TGTGCCATCAGTGAGTCGGAAGGTCTGACGGGCTACACCTTC
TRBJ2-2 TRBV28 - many CASSLGRSIPNTGELFF TGTGCCAGCAGTTTAGGCAGGAGCATACCGAACACCGGGGAGCTGTTTTTT
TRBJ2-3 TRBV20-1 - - CSARDGRTGSTDTQYF TGCAGTGCTAGAGATGGGAGGACCGGTAGCACAGATACGCAGTATTTT
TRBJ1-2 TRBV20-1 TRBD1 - CSAPGQSGYGYTF TGCAGTGCGCCGGGACAGTCGGGCTATGGCTACACCTTC
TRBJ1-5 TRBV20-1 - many CSASTLSQPQHF TGCAGTGCGAGCACCCTCTCTCAGCCCCAGCATTTT
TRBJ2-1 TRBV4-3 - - CASSRTGGRGNEQFF TGCGCCAGCAGTCGGACCGGGGGAAGGGGTAATGAGCAGTTCTTC
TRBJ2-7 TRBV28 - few CASSGAQGPHEQYF TGTGCCAGCAGTGGGGCGCAGGGCCCCCACGAGCAGTACTTC
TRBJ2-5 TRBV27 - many CASSSTRGRETQYF TGTGCCAGCAGTTCTACCAGGGGTAGAGAGACCCAGTACTTC
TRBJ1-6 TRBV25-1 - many CASSAEYSYNSPLHF TGTGCCAGCAGTGCTGAGTACTCCTATAATTCACCCCTCCACTTT
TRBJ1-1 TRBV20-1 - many CSARDLYGRVNTEAFF TGCAGTGCTAGAGATCTTTACGGACGGGTGAACACTGAAGCTTTCTTT
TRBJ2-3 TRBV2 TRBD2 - CASRGGRTADTQYF TGTGCCAGCAGAGGCGGGAGAACGGCAGATACGCAGTATTTT
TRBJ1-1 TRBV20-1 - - CSAPPGGLSTEAFF TGCAGTGCTCCCCCTGGGGGCTTGAGCACTGAAGCTTTCTTT
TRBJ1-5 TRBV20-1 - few CSVLASPHLPQHF TGCAGTGTACTGGCATCCCCACATTTGCCCCAGCATTTT
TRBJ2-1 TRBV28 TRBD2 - CASSSGTSAYNEQLF TGTGCCAGCAGTTCCGGGACTAGCGCTTACAATGAGCAGCTCTTC
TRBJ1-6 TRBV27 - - CASKIIDSSYNSPLHF TGTGCCAGCAAAATAATAGACAGCTCCTATAATTCACCCCTCCACTTT
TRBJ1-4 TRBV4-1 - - CASSQTWVSRNEKLFF TGCGCCAGCAGCCAGACCTGGGTATCGCGTAATGAAAAACTGTTTTTT
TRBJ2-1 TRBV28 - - CASKGWFNEQSF TGTGCCAGCAAGGGCTGGTTCAATGAGCAGTCCTTC
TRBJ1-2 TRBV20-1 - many CSARRGATNYGYTF TGCAGTGCTCGGAGAGGAGCCACTAACTATGGCTACACCTTC
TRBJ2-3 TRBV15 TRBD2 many CATSRTPTSGRGTDTQYF TGTGCCACCAGCAGAACCCCGACTAGCGGGAGAGGGACAGATACGCAGTATTTT
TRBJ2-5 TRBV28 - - CASRPPRGPGETQYF TGTGCCAGCAGACCACCGCGGGGGCCGGGGGAGACCCAGTACTTC
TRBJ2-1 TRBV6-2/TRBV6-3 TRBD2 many CASSPGLAGGEQFF TGTGCCAGCAGCCCCGGACTAGCGGGAGGGGAGCAGTTCTTC
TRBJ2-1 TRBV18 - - CASSPPDKLLGDEQFF TGTGCCAGCTCACCACCCGACAAACTCCTCGGGGATGAGCAGTTCTTC
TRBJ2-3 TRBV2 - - CASSEFRLGDGDTQYF TGTGCCAGCAGTGAATTTCGACTAGGGGACGGGGATACGCAGTATTTT
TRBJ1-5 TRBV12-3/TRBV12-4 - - CASSLSGRDQPQHF TGTGCCAGCAGTCTAAGTGGCAGAGATCAGCCCCAGCATTTT
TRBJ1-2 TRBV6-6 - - CASSYDSFGYTF TGTGCCAGCAGTTACGATTCCTTCGGCTACACCTTC
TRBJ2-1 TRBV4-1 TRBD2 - CASTTGLAVVDEQFF TGCGCCAGCACGACGGGACTAGCGGTGGTCGATGAGCAGTTCTTC
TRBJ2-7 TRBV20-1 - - CSAQRTTSSYEQYF TGCAGTGCTCAGCGGACTACCAGCTCCTACGAGCAGTACTTC
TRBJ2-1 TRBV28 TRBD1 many CATIGQGIGEQFF TGTGCCACCATAGGACAGGGGATCGGTGAGCAGTTCTTC
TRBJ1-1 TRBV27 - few CASSSRGGGNTEAFF TGTGCCAGCAGTTCCCGAGGGGGAGGAAACACTGAAGCCTTCTTT